The 28 T cell receptor beta chains presented below share a single source sample, sequenced in a study of memory CD4+ T cells and cytomegalovirus serostatus. Profiled with immunoSEQ multiplex PCR; TCRdb holds only in-frame clones, not every one. The table shows over 40,000 clones, with around 75% occurring only once. The sort gate was single viable CD3+CD4+CD8-CD45RO+ cells for memory CD4+ T cells. Input material: memory CD4+ T cells from blood. Receptors originate from an adult in good health and CMV-seronegative.

The genes are TRBV11-2 and TRBJ2-5; either TRBD1 or TRBD2 may fit D (5 bases each). CDR3 length equals 14 residues. The V and J ends lost 0 bases and 6 bases respectively, with 11 bases between them. Germline V gives CDR1 SGHAT, CDR2 FQNNGV. The CDR3: CASSLDHWGKTQYF. DNA of the CDR3: TGTGCCAGCAGCTTAGATCATTGGGGGAAGACCCAGTACTTC.

The V gene is TRBV18, the J gene TRBJ2-4; tentatively, D is TRBD2 (5 bases). The V end was cut by 2 bases, the J end by 1 base, with 12 bases between. Germline V gene sequence: CDR1 KGHSH, CDR2 LQKENI. This CDR3 has 16 residues. The CDR3 coding sequence is TGTGCCAGCTCACCATACGGAGGTTTGGCCAAAAACATTCAGTACTTC. Translated, it gives CASSPYGGLAKNIQYF.

The J gene is TRBJ1-1, the V gene TRBV11-2, with D uncertain. Germline CDR1 is SGHAT and CDR2 is FQNNGV. The CDR3 is 12 amino acids. V gave up 1 base and J gave up 5 bases, with 5 bases separating them. The DNA for the CDR3 is TGTGCCAGCAGCTTAGCCGGGACTGAAGCTTTCTTT. As protein: CASSLAGTEAFF.

V usage is TRBV7-2 and J usage is TRBJ2-3; TRBD1 matches 7 bases. Trimming at V came to 4 bases and at J to 2 bases, leaving 6 bases not matched to a gene. The CDR3 is made up of 15 amino acids. Germline V CDR1 and CDR2: SGHTA, FQGNSA. The CDR3 loop is CASSSGTAYTDTQYF. For the CDR3, the DNA is TGTGCCAGCAGCTCCGGGACAGCGTACACAGATACGCAGTATTTT.

The rearrangement links TRBV7-2 to TRBJ2-1; 12 bases fit TRBD2. CDR3 length: 15 residues. J lost 10 bases, V lost 5 bases, and 9 bases had no gene match. The germline gives CDR1 SGHTA, CDR2 FQGNSA. The CDR3 sequence: CASSLGLAGTGEQFF. As DNA, the CDR3 is TGTGCCAGCAGCCTAGGACTAGCGGGGACGGGAGAGCAGTTCTTC.

The chain recombines TRBV4-3 with TRBJ2-7; possible D gene TRBD1, 6 bases. CDR1 LGHNA and CDR2 YSLEER come from the germline V gene. The germline V and J ends were trimmed by 1 base and 5 bases, with 15 bases remaining between them. The CDR3 covers 15 residues. CDR3 DNA sequence: TGCGCCAGCAGCCAAGTGGCAGGGGATGTCCACGAGCAGTACTTC. It codes for CASSQVAGDVHEQYF.

The chain uses TRBV10-3 and TRBJ1-1; 7 positions agree with TRBD1. Germline V gives CDR1 ENHRY, CDR2 SYGVKD. Trimming at V came to 5 bases and at J to 4 bases, leaving 4 bases not matched to a gene. The CDR3 sequence is 13 residues long. The CDR3 coding sequence is TGTGCCATCAGTACTACAGGGGCCACTGAAGCTTTCTTT. Translation gives CAISTTGATEAFF.

This chain links TRBV18 with TRBJ2-1; D call uncertain. The CDR3 consists of 15 residues. Between the trimmed V and J ends, which lost 2 bases and 3 bases, there was a span of 11 bases. Germline CDR1 is KGHSH and CDR2 is LQKENI. Here the CDR3 DNA reads TGTGCCAGCTCACCAGGGCTCTCCGGCTACAATGAGCAGTTCTTC. The encoded protein is CASSPGLSGYNEQFF.

The chain has TRBV30 and TRBJ1-1; D is ambiguous. Trimming removed 0 bases from V and 1 base from J, with 12 bases in between. Germline CDR1 and CDR2: GTSNPN and SVGIG (reference sequence). This CDR3 has 15 residues. CDR3 DNA sequence: TGTGCCTGGAGTGTATTGGTCTCCCAGAACACTGAAGCTTTCTTT. Translation gives CAWSVLVSQNTEAFF.

This clone was seen a few times. The chain is built from TRBV29-1 and TRBJ1-1; D remains unclear. Between the trimmed V and J ends, which lost 3 bases and 12 bases, there was a span of 20 bases. Germline lookup yields CDR1 SQVTM and CDR2 ANQGSEA. The CDR3 runs 13 residues. The CDR3 DNA follows: TGCAGCGTTGATAAAGGGCTGCACAGTCTTACTTTCTTT. This translates into CSVDKGLHSLTFF.

The genes are TRBV7-9 and TRBJ2-1, with 7 bases lining up with TRBD2. The germline V gene has CDR1 SEHNR and CDR2 FQNEAQ (reference sequence). CDR3 length: 15 residues. The V and J ends lost 7 bases and 0 bases, in that order; junction bases with no gene match: 6. The CDR3 region is CASTLGGVSYNEQFF. For the CDR3, the DNA is TGTGCCAGCACCCTGGGGGGGGTCTCCTACAATGAGCAGTTCTTC.

The genes are TRBV10-3 and TRBJ1-5, with TRBD1 matching over 10 bases. The V gene's germline CDR1 is ENHRY and CDR2 SYGVKD. The CDR3 spans 14 residues. The V and J ends lost 4 bases and 11 bases, in that order; junction bases with no gene match: 8. In DNA form, the CDR3 reads TGTGCCATCAGTGCCGGGACAGGGGTATGGACCCAGCATTTT. It specifies CAISAGTGVWTQHF.

The chain couples TRBV23-1 to TRBJ1-5; the match to TRBD1 covers 10 bases. TRBV23-1 is an ORF; its function is uncertain. J was trimmed by 0 bases and V by 4 bases; bases with no gene match: 12. The CDR3 consists of 19 residues. The CDR3 reads CASSRRQGAFRYSNQPQHF. CDR3 coding DNA: TGCGCCAGCAGTCGGCGACAGGGGGCGTTTCGGTATAGCAATCAGCCCCAGCATTTT.

The rearrangement joins TRBV6-1 to TRBJ1-2, with unresolved D. Germline V gene sequence: CDR1 MNHNS, CDR2 SASEGT. The germline V and J ends were trimmed by 1 base and 8 bases, with 11 bases remaining between them. The CDR3 covers 13 residues. The CDR3: CASSEGAQDGYTF. The DNA of the CDR3 is TGTGCCAGCAGTGAAGGGGCCCAGGACGGCTACACCTTC.

The rearrangement joins TRBV14 to TRBJ1-1; 7 nucleotides align to TRBD1. J gave up 6 bases and V 0 bases, and 10 bases lay outside the gene matches. CDR1 is SGHDN and CDR2 is FVKESK in the germline V gene. The CDR3 covers 16 residues. The CDR3 loop reads CASSQDATGLGPEAFF. In DNA form, the CDR3 reads TGTGCCAGCAGCCAAGATGCGACAGGGCTCGGCCCTGAAGCTTTCTTT.

This chain's CDR3 is CASSARTSSGETQYF. CDR3 bases: TGTGCCAGCAGTGCCCGGACTAGCTCCGGGGAGACCCAGTACTTC. The rearrangement joins TRBV2 to TRBJ2-5; 8 bases match TRBD2. V trimming: 4 bases; J trimming: 5 bases; junction bases outside the gene matches: 9. The CDR3 runs 15 residues. Germline values: CDR1 SNHLY, CDR2 FYNNEI. The full variable domain, its missing parts supplied by reference TRBV2 and TRBJ2-5, is EPEVTQTPSHQVTQMGQEVILRCVPISNHLYFYWYRQILGQKVEFLVSFYNNEISEKSEIFDDQFSVERPDGSNFTLKIRSTKLEDSAMYFCASSARTSSGETQYFGPGTRLLVL.

The rearrangement links TRBV5-8 to TRBJ2-2; unclear D gene. Germline assignment: CDR1 SGHTS and CDR2 YDEGEE. Trimming stripped 0 bases from V and 7 bases from J, with 10 bases between. This CDR3 is built from 14 residues. Written as DNA, the CDR3 is TGTGCCAGCAGCTTGGGAACGCTGGTCGGGGAGCTGTTTTTT. It translates to CASSLGTLVGELFF.

V gene TRBV5-1 combines with J gene TRBJ1-3; D gene uncertain. The CDR3 has 15 amino acids. Trimming removed 4 bases from V and 0 bases from J, with 11 bases in between. CDR1 SGHRS and CDR2 YFSETQ come from the germline V gene. CDR3 residues: CASSLAEASGNTIYF. CDR3 in DNA: TGCGCCAGCAGCCTCGCCGAGGCCTCTGGAAACACCATATATTTT.

The chain is built from TRBV4-2 and TRBJ1-3, with 8 positions matching TRBD1. This CDR3 is built from 17 residues. Germline loops: CDR1 LGHNA, CDR2 YNFKEQ. After removal of 4 bases from V and 1 base from J, the junction contained 9 bases not matched to a gene. This CDR3 reads CASSRLTGETSGNTIYF. As DNA, the CDR3 is TGTGCCAGCAGCCGCCTGACAGGGGAAACTTCTGGAAACACCATATATTTT.

This clone has a single count. The sample contains more than one DNA sequence encoding this CDR3. The CDR3, as DNA: TGTGCCAGTGGGACAGGCCGGTATGGCTACACCTTC. It encodes CASGTGRYGYTF. The chain carries TRBV27 and TRBJ1-2; 8 bases map to TRBD1. The germline V gene encodes CDR1 MNHEY and CDR2 SMNVEV (reference sequence). Germline trimming cut 9 bases from V and 5 bases from J; bases unmatched to any gene: 5. This CDR3 contains 12 residues.

This chain links TRBV19 with TRBJ1-5; TRBD1 might be the D (6 bases). The V end lost 11 bases, the J end lost 2 bases, and 16 bases lay between the germline ends. CDR1 LNHDA and CDR2 SQIVND come from the germline V gene (reference sequence). The CDR3 has 14 residues. The CDR3 loop is CAGGPSGGNQPQHF. The CDR3 DNA reads as TGTGCCGGGGGGCCCTCCGGGGGCAATCAGCCCCAGCATTTT.

The chain has TRBV5-1 and TRBJ1-1; 7 nucleotides align to TRBD1. The V gene's germline CDR1 is SGHRS and CDR2 YFSETQ. Trimming cost V 0 bases and J 7 bases; bases outside gene matches: 9. This CDR3 has 15 residues. This chain's CDR3 is CASSLALGTVGEAFF. CDR3 DNA: TGCGCCAGCAGCTTGGCCTTAGGGACAGTCGGTGAAGCTTTCTTT.

The chain joins TRBV30 to TRBJ2-5, with D possibly being TRBD1 (5 bases). This CDR3 comprises 15 residues. Trimming cost V 0 bases and J 4 bases, with 15 bases left between them. The germline gives CDR1 GTSNPN, CDR2 SVGIG (reference sequence). CDR3 sequence: CAWSVRTSPGETQYF. The CDR3 DNA sequence: TGTGCCTGGAGTGTACGGACATCTCCGGGAGAGACCCAGTACTTC.

CDR3 bases: TGTGCCATCAGTGAGTCTACGGTCCGGCGGAACACTGAAGCTTTCTTT. This encodes CAISESTVRRNTEAFF. The V call is TRBV10-3, the J call TRBJ1-1; no clear D. Germline CDR1 ENHRY, CDR2 SYGVKD. The CDR3 has 16 amino acids. Trimming left V 0 bases short and J 1 base short, with 12 bases between.

The chain's CDR3 is CAWRVAGVETQYF. The CDR3 DNA reads as TGTGCCTGGAGGGTAGCCGGGGTGGAGACCCAGTACTTC. This rearrangement joins TRBV30 to TRBJ2-5, with D possibly being TRBD2 (5 bases). The germline V and J ends were trimmed by 3 bases and 5 bases, with 13 bases remaining between them. Per germline, CDR1 GTSNPN and CDR2 SVGIG (reference sequence). The length of the CDR3 is 13 residues.

The chain uses TRBV19 and TRBJ1-1; 7 nucleotides align to TRBD1. The CDR3 is 15 amino acids. Germline CDR1 LNHDA, CDR2 SQIVND (reference sequence). With 3 bases clipped from V and 4 bases from J, the junction kept 8 bases outside the gene matches. CDR3 protein: CASSITGARGTEAFF. CDR3 nucleotide sequence: TGTGCCAGTAGTATCACAGGGGCGCGGGGCACTGAAGCTTTCTTT.

This clone was seen once. The chain links TRBV6-6 to TRBJ1-2; perhaps TRBD1 as D (5 bases). This CDR3 has 12 residues. Germline CDR1 is MNHNY and CDR2 is SVGAGI (reference sequence). V lost 2 bases to trimming and J lost 7 bases, with 8 bases between them. CDR3 residues: CASSYGGGGYTF. The DNA for the CDR3 is TGTGCCAGCAGTTACGGGGGAGGTGGCTACACCTTC.

The rearrangement joins TRBV5-1 to TRBJ2-2; TRBD1 aligns across 7 bases. The V gene end was trimmed by 4 bases and the J gene end by 1 base; junction bases not matched to a gene: 1. The germline gives CDR1 SGHRS, CDR2 YFSETQ. There are 14 residues in the CDR3. The CDR3: CASSRGLNTGELFF. The CDR3 DNA reads as TGCGCCAGCAGCAGGGGGCTGAACACCGGGGAGCTGTTTTTT. Full variable domain (remainder filled in from reference TRBV5-1 and TRBJ2-2): KAGVTQTPRYLIKTRGQQVTLSCSPISGHRSVSWYQQTPGQGLQFLFEYFSETQRNKGNFPGRFSGRQFSNSRSEMNVSTLELGDSALYLCASSRGLNTGELFFGEGSRLTVL.